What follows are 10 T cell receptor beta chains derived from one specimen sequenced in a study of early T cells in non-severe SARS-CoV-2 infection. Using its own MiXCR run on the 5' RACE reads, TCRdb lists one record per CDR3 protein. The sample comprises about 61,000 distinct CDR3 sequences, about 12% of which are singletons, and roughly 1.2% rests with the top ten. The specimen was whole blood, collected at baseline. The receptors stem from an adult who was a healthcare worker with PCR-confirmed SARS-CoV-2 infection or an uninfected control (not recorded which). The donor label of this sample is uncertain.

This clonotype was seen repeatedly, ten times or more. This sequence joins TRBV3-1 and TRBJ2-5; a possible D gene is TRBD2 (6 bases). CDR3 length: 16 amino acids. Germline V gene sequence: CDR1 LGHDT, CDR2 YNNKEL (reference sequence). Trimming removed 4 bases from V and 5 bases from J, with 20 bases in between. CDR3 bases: TGTGCCAGCAGCCCGAGAGTAGAGGGCGGAGGGGAGACCCAGTACTTC. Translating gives CASSPRVEGGGETQYF.

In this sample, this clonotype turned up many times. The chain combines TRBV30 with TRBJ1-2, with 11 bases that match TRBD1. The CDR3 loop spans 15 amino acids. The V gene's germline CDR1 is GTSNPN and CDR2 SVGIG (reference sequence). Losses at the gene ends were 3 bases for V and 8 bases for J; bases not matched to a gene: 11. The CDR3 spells CAWRAPGQGAGGYTF. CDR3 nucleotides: TGTGCCTGGAGAGCGCCCGGACAGGGGGCTGGAGGCTACACCTTC.

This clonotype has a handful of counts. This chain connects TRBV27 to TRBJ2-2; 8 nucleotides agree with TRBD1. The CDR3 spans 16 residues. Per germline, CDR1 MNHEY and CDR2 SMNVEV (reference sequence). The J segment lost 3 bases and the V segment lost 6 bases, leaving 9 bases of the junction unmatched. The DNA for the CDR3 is TGTGCCAGCAGCCAAAGGACAGGGATTTACACCGGGGAGCTGTTTTTT. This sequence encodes CASSQRTGIYTGELFF.

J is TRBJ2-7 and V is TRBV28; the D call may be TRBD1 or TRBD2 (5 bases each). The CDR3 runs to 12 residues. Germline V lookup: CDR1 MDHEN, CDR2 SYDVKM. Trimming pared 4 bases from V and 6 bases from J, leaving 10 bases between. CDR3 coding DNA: TGTGCCAGCAGTTCCCAGAGGGGCGAGCAGTACGTC. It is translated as CASSSQRGEQYV.

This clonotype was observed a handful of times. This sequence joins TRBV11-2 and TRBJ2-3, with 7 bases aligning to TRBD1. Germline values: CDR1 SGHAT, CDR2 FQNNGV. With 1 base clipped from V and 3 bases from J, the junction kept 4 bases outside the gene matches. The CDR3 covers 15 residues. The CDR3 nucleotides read TGTGCCAGCAGCTTAGGGGGACAGCCTACAGATACGCAGTATTTT. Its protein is CASSLGGQPTDTQYF.

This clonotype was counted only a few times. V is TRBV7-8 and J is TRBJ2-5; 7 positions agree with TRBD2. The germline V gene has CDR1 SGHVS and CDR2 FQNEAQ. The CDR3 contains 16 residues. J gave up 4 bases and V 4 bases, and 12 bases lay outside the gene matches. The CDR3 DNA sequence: TGTGCCAGCAGCTCACGTGGGAGGGGACTTTCAGAGACCCAGTACTTC. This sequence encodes CASSSRGRGLSETQYF.

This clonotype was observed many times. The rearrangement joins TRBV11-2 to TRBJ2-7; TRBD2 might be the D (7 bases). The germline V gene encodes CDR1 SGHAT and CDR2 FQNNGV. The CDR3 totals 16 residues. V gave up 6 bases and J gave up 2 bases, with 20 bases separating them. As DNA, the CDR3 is TGTGCCAGCAGTCAACTCATCGGGGGGCAGACCTACGAGCAGTACGTC. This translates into CASSQLIGGQTYEQYV.

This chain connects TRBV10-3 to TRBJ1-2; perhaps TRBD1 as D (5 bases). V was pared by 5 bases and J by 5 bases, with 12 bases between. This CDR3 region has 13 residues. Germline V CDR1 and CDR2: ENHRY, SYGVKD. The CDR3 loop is CAISRTSAYGYTF. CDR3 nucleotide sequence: TGTGCCATCAGTAGGACAAGCGCTTATGGCTACACCTTC.

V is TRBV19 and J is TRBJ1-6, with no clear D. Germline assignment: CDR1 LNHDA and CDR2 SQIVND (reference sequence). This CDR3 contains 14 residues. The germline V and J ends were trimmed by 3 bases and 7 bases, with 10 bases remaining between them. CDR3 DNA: TGTGCCAGTAGTATGGGCACCGACAATTCACCCCTCCACTTT. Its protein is CASSMGTDNSPLHF.

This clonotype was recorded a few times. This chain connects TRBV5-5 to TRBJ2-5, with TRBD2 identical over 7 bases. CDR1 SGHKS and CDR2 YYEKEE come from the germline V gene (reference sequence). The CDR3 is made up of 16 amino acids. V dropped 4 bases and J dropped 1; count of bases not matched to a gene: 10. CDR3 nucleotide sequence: TGTGCCAGCAGCGTACGTAGCGGGTTTTCCCAAGAGACCCAGTACTTC. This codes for CASSVRSGFSQETQYF.